The subject of this entry is one TCR beta chain. Its antigen is as yet unknown. This sample was taken from a study of lymphopenia after photon versus proton radiotherapy. General study findings and limits: Relative stability marked proton patients; photon patients lost diversity and naive cells.

Using immunoSEQ multiplex PCR, the repertoire was profiled, and TCRdb retains in-frame clones only, with some absent. The sample holds more than 50,000 clones; around 80% are singletons and the top ten take roughly 29%. The source is a man over 45 with gastric cancer. Sequenced material: peripheral blood, taken from a patient treated with photon-based radiotherapy.

The CDR3 sequence is CASSSTGVYGELFF. The CDR3 nucleotides are TGCGCCAGCAGCTCAACAGGGGTATACGGGGAGCTGTTTTTT. The V call is TRBV5-1, the J call TRBJ2-2; TRBD1 agrees at 7 bases. Germline CDR1 reads SGHRS; CDR2 reads YFSETQ. This CDR3 spans 14 amino acids. V was pared by 3 bases and J by 7 bases, with 6 bases of the junction left unmatched.